This TCR beta chain comes out of a study of regulatory T cells in long-lasting Graves disease. Described time point: persistent/refractory GD, antithyroid drugs over 5 years with positive TRAb. Construction of the TCR library relied on RNA isolated from PBMCs. Deletions cut 3 bases from V and 1 base from J, with 19 bases between. The CDR3 consists of 17 residues. Germline assignment: CDR1 SGHRS and CDR2 YFSETQ. TCR beta libraries were built with iRepertoire HTBI primers and Arm-PCR of CDR3 regions. TCRdb fed the multiplex PCR reads into MiXCR, producing one record per CDR3 protein. Seen here are about 660,000 distinct CDR3 sequences, about 32% observed once, and the top ten hold around 40%.

The rearrangement links TRBV5-1 to TRBJ1-1; no firm D call. The sample was peripheral blood mononuclear cells (PBMCs), taken when the disease was refractory, from a patient treated with antithyroid drugs. This TCR derives from a female donor with Graves disease. The CDR3 loop reads CASSSNNRGGWNTEAFF. For the CDR3, the DNA is TGCGCCAGCAGCTCTAACAACCGGGGAGGGTGGAACACTGAAGCTTTCTTT.